This is a list of T cell receptor beta chains from one sample in a study of PD-1 blockade in classical Hodgkin lymphoma. Libraries were prepared by immunoSEQ multiplex PCR; TCRdb keeps only in-frame clonotypes and omits some of them. This sample carries around 17,000 clones, over 75% of them seen once, and the ten largest clones take less than 8.5%. Sequenced: peripheral blood mononuclear cells (PBMCs). These receptors all come from a human donor with classical Hodgkin lymphoma. The CDR3 runs from the conserved cysteine through the conserved F or W. Each record gives: V gene, clone size, D gene, J gene, CDR3 DNA, CDR3 protein. A D gene is named only where the DNA matches it firmly. For some rows the clone size is stated as once, few or many, or as a class when expanded; others skip it.

v_call: TRBV6-5
clone_size: -
d_call: -
j_call: TRBJ2-1
cdr3_nt: TGTGCCAGCAGTCGAAGTTGGGTAATCAACAATGAGCAGTTCTTC
cdr3_aa: CASSRSWVINNEQFF

v_call: TRBV28
clone_size: -
d_call: TRBD2
j_call: TRBJ2-5
cdr3_nt: TGTGCCAGCAGCCGAAGCGGGAGCAGAGCAGGGACCCAGTACTTC
cdr3_aa: CASSRSGSRAGTQYF

v_call: TRBV15
clone_size: -
d_call: -
j_call: TRBJ1-1
cdr3_nt: TGTGCCACCTCGGTGGAGAACACTGAAGCTTTCTTT
cdr3_aa: CATSVENTEAFF

v_call: TRBV10-2
clone_size: -
d_call: -
j_call: TRBJ2-7
cdr3_nt: TGCGCCAGCAGTGGTTGGCTAAGCGACGAGCAGTACTTC
cdr3_aa: CASSGWLSDEQYF

v_call: TRBV20-1
clone_size: -
d_call: -
j_call: TRBJ2-7
cdr3_nt: TGCAGTGCTACCGGGTACGAGCAGTACTTC
cdr3_aa: CSATGYEQYF

v_call: TRBV19
clone_size: -
d_call: -
j_call: TRBJ1-1
cdr3_nt: TGTGCCAGTAGTTGGTGGAACACTGAAGCTTTCTTT
cdr3_aa: CASSWWNTEAFF

v_call: TRBV19
clone_size: -
d_call: -
j_call: TRBJ2-7
cdr3_nt: TGTGCCAGTAGTATAAGTGCAGGCGATAGCTCCTACGAGCAGTACTTC
cdr3_aa: CASSISAGDSSYEQYF

v_call: TRBV2
clone_size: -
d_call: -
j_call: TRBJ2-1
cdr3_nt: TGTGCCAGCAGATACAACCCCGATGAGCAGTTCTTC
cdr3_aa: CASRYNPDEQFF

v_call: TRBV6-6
clone_size: -
d_call: -
j_call: TRBJ2-5
cdr3_nt: TGTGCCAGCAGAAGGGCCCTGAGGGAGACCCAGTACTTC
cdr3_aa: CASRRALRETQYF

v_call: TRBV2
clone_size: -
d_call: -
j_call: TRBJ2-7
cdr3_nt: TGTGCCAGCAGTGAACAGGTGCCCTACGAGCAGTACTTC
cdr3_aa: CASSEQVPYEQYF

v_call: TRBV4-1
clone_size: -
d_call: TRBD1
j_call: TRBJ1-6
cdr3_nt: TGCGCCAGCAGCCGCGGGACAGGGAATAATTCACCCCTCCACTTT
cdr3_aa: CASSRGTGNNSPLHF

v_call: TRBV6-1
clone_size: -
d_call: -
j_call: TRBJ1-5
cdr3_nt: TGTGCCAGCAGTGAAGCGCGGAGCACTTACCAGCATTTT
cdr3_aa: CASSEARSTYQHF

v_call: TRBV11-2
clone_size: -
d_call: TRBD1
j_call: TRBJ1-2
cdr3_nt: TGTGCCAGCAGGAGCGGGGACAGGACATTAGTGGATGGCTACACCTTC
cdr3_aa: CASRSGDRTLVDGYTF

v_call: TRBV5-1
clone_size: once
d_call: TRBD2
j_call: TRBJ2-1
cdr3_nt: TGCGCCAGCAGCTTGAGTTGGGCTAGCGGGAGTTACATCTATGAGCAGTTCTTC
cdr3_aa: CASSLSWASGSYIYEQFF

v_call: TRBV20-1
clone_size: -
d_call: -
j_call: TRBJ1-1
cdr3_nt: TGCAGTGCCGAACAGGACAACGAAGCTTTCTTT
cdr3_aa: CSAEQDNEAFF

v_call: TRBV2
clone_size: -
d_call: -
j_call: TRBJ2-2
cdr3_nt: TGTGCCAGCACTAGGGATCTGTCGGGGGAGCTGTTTTTT
cdr3_aa: CASTRDLSGELFF

v_call: TRBV2
clone_size: -
d_call: TRBD1
j_call: TRBJ1-5
cdr3_nt: TGTGCCAGCAGTGAAGGGGCAGGGGGCTTCGGCAATCAGCCCCAGCATTTT
cdr3_aa: CASSEGAGGFGNQPQHF

v_call: TRBV25-1
clone_size: few
d_call: TRBD2
j_call: TRBJ2-1
cdr3_nt: TGTGCCAGCAGTGGGTTAGCGGGAGGGTCCTACAATGAGCAGTTCTTC
cdr3_aa: CASSGLAGGSYNEQFF

v_call: TRBV5-4
clone_size: once
d_call: -
j_call: TRBJ2-7
cdr3_nt: TGTGCCAGCAGCTCCGGCGACTGGCAGGGAGGAGGGTCCTACGAGCAGTACTTC
cdr3_aa: CASSSGDWQGGGSYEQYF

v_call: TRBV6-5
clone_size: -
d_call: TRBD1
j_call: TRBJ1-4
cdr3_nt: TGTGCCAGCAGCAGGGGGAATGAAAAACTGTTTTTT
cdr3_aa: CASSRGNEKLFF

v_call: TRBV12-5
clone_size: -
d_call: TRBD2
j_call: TRBJ2-1
cdr3_nt: TGTGCTAGTGGTTTGGTCCAGACTAGCGGATCCTACAATGAGCAGTTCTTC
cdr3_aa: CASGLVQTSGSYNEQFF

v_call: TRBV5-1
clone_size: once
d_call: -
j_call: TRBJ2-3
cdr3_nt: TGCGCCAGCAGCTTTCCCCTAGGAACAGATACGCAGTATTTT
cdr3_aa: CASSFPLGTDTQYF

v_call: TRBV9
clone_size: -
d_call: -
j_call: TRBJ2-1
cdr3_nt: TGTGCCAGCCATGCAGGGGCTAGGAATGAGCAGTTCTTC
cdr3_aa: CASHAGARNEQFF

v_call: TRBV4-1
clone_size: -
d_call: -
j_call: TRBJ1-2
cdr3_nt: TGCGCCAGCAGCCAACTCCTTCAGGGTAACTATGGCTACACCTTC
cdr3_aa: CASSQLLQGNYGYTF

v_call: TRBV25-1
clone_size: -
d_call: -
j_call: TRBJ2-1
cdr3_nt: TGTGCCAGCGAAAACCAGGGCGGTGAGCAGTTCTTC
cdr3_aa: CASENQGGEQFF

v_call: TRBV7-9
clone_size: -
d_call: -
j_call: TRBJ1-2
cdr3_nt: TGTGCCAGCAGCTCGGCGCAGGGATGTGGCTACACCTTC
cdr3_aa: CASSSAQGCGYTF

v_call: TRBV7-3
clone_size: -
d_call: TRBD1
j_call: TRBJ2-2
cdr3_nt: TGTGCCAGCAGCCCCCCGGGACAGGGGGCCGGGGAGCTGTTTTTT
cdr3_aa: CASSPPGQGAGELFF

v_call: TRBV7-3
clone_size: once
d_call: -
j_call: TRBJ2-3
cdr3_nt: TGTGCCAGCAGCCCCGCTGGGCAGAGCACAGATACGCAGTATTTT
cdr3_aa: CASSPAGQSTDTQYF

v_call: TRBV18
clone_size: -
d_call: TRBD2
j_call: TRBJ2-1
cdr3_nt: TGTGCCAGCTCACCAAGGGGCGGGAGTGGCGATGAGCAGTTCTTC
cdr3_aa: CASSPRGGSGDEQFF

v_call: TRBV6-4
clone_size: few
d_call: -
j_call: TRBJ2-1
cdr3_nt: TGTGCCAGCAGTGACTCTGAGGGTTACAATGAGCAGTTCTTC
cdr3_aa: CASSDSEGYNEQFF

v_call: TRBV4-2
clone_size: -
d_call: TRBD1
j_call: TRBJ1-2
cdr3_nt: TGTGCCAGCAGCCAAGGTCACACAGGGGGTACCCATGGCTACACCTTC
cdr3_aa: CASSQGHTGGTHGYTF

v_call: TRBV28
clone_size: once
d_call: -
j_call: TRBJ2-7
cdr3_nt: TGTGCCAGCGTAAGGAGCTCCTACGAGCAGTACTTC
cdr3_aa: CASVRSSYEQYF

v_call: TRBV5-1
clone_size: -
d_call: -
j_call: TRBJ2-1
cdr3_nt: TGCGCCAGCAGCTTGAAAAGGGGGTTAAATGAGCAGTTCTTC
cdr3_aa: CASSLKRGLNEQFF

v_call: TRBV5-6
clone_size: -
d_call: -
j_call: TRBJ2-2
cdr3_nt: TGTGCCAGCAGCTCTACTAGGGGGGAATTCACCGGGGAGCTGTTTTTT
cdr3_aa: CASSSTRGEFTGELFF

v_call: TRBV30
clone_size: -
d_call: -
j_call: TRBJ2-7
cdr3_nt: TGTGCCTGGAGCTCAGTGGGACGTAACTACGAGCAGTACTTC
cdr3_aa: CAWSSVGRNYEQYF

v_call: TRBV7-2
clone_size: -
d_call: -
j_call: TRBJ1-1
cdr3_nt: TGTGCCAGCAGCTTAGGCGGGACCTTACTCCGAGGGACTGAAGCTTTCTTT
cdr3_aa: CASSLGGTLLRGTEAFF

v_call: TRBV5-3
clone_size: -
d_call: -
j_call: TRBJ2-1
cdr3_nt: TGTGCCAGAAGCTTGGCTAGGATTCCCTACAATGAGCAGTTCTTC
cdr3_aa: CARSLARIPYNEQFF

v_call: TRBV2
clone_size: -
d_call: -
j_call: TRBJ2-1
cdr3_nt: TGTGCCAGCAGTGAACGGACCCACTCCAATGAGCAGTTCTTC
cdr3_aa: CASSERTHSNEQFF

v_call: TRBV27
clone_size: few
d_call: -
j_call: TRBJ2-2
cdr3_nt: TGTGCCAGCAGTTTAGGGGGCGCCGCCGGGGAGCTGTTTTTT
cdr3_aa: CASSLGGAAGELFF

v_call: TRBV5-1
clone_size: -
d_call: -
j_call: TRBJ2-2
cdr3_nt: TGCGCCAGCAGCTCAGGGTCCGGGGAGCTGTTTTTT
cdr3_aa: CASSSGSGELFF

v_call: TRBV6-5
clone_size: -
d_call: -
j_call: TRBJ2-1
cdr3_nt: TGTGCCAGCAGTACGGGGCCCAATGAGCAGTTCTTC
cdr3_aa: CASSTGPNEQFF

v_call: TRBV27
clone_size: -
d_call: -
j_call: TRBJ1-2
cdr3_nt: TGTGCCAGCAGTTTCGGTCAGGGTAACTATGGCTACACCTTC
cdr3_aa: CASSFGQGNYGYTF

v_call: TRBV7-7
clone_size: -
d_call: -
j_call: TRBJ2-2
cdr3_nt: TGTGCCAGCAGCTTAGACTCGGTCGGCGTCACCGGGGAGCTGTTTTTT
cdr3_aa: CASSLDSVGVTGELFF

v_call: TRBV5-4
clone_size: -
d_call: TRBD2
j_call: TRBJ2-7
cdr3_nt: TGTGCCAGCAGCTTCCCGGGACTAGCGGGAGAGCAGTACTTC
cdr3_aa: CASSFPGLAGEQYF

v_call: TRBV6-1
clone_size: -
d_call: TRBD2
j_call: TRBJ2-1
cdr3_nt: TGTGCCAGCAGTGAAGAGACGGGAGGTCTGGATGAGCAGTTCTTC
cdr3_aa: CASSEETGGLDEQFF

v_call: TRBV6-5
clone_size: -
d_call: TRBD1
j_call: TRBJ1-2
cdr3_nt: TGTGCCAGCAGTTACTCAGGACAGGACAACTATGGCTACACCTTC
cdr3_aa: CASSYSGQDNYGYTF

v_call: TRBV29-1
clone_size: -
d_call: -
j_call: TRBJ1-2
cdr3_nt: TGCAGCGTTGGAGCGGGTTCCAACTATGGCTACACCTTC
cdr3_aa: CSVGAGSNYGYTF

v_call: TRBV5-6
clone_size: -
d_call: -
j_call: TRBJ2-3
cdr3_nt: TGTGCCAGCAGCTTGGCCGCATCTCAGGCGGCAGATACGCAGTATTTT
cdr3_aa: CASSLAASQAADTQYF

v_call: TRBV7-7
clone_size: -
d_call: -
j_call: TRBJ2-7
cdr3_nt: TGTGCCAGCAGCTCCGGCGGAGCGAGCGAGCAGTACTTC
cdr3_aa: CASSSGGASEQYF

v_call: TRBV6-6
clone_size: -
d_call: TRBD1
j_call: TRBJ1-2
cdr3_nt: TGTGCCAGCAGTTCCCCCCATAGACAGGGAGACTATGGCTACACCTTC
cdr3_aa: CASSSPHRQGDYGYTF

v_call: TRBV4-1
clone_size: -
d_call: -
j_call: TRBJ1-5
cdr3_nt: TGCGCCAGCAGCCAAGAGGGGGGAGGGCCCCAGCATTTT
cdr3_aa: CASSQEGGGPQHF

v_call: TRBV11-2
clone_size: -
d_call: -
j_call: TRBJ2-1
cdr3_nt: TGTGCCAGCAGCTTAGCCGATCAGGGTCAGTTCTTC
cdr3_aa: CASSLADQGQFF

v_call: TRBV11-3
clone_size: -
d_call: -
j_call: TRBJ2-3
cdr3_nt: TGTGCCAGCAGCTTAGGGGGACCCGGCACAGATACGCAGTATTTT
cdr3_aa: CASSLGGPGTDTQYF